The entry below describes one T cell receptor beta chain. The source of the sample is a study of blood T cell repertoires in COVID-19. Study overall: T cells, B-cell-depleted T cells, or PBMCs supplied cDNA or gDNA.

Seattle participants joined during active infection and were tracked over time. The assay was immunoSEQ multiplex PCR, and TCRdb's table has in-frame clones only and misses some. The table shows about 290,000 clones, with about nine tenths occurring only once. The CDR3 consists of 12 residues. CDR1 and CDR2 (germline): LGHDT, YNNKEL (reference sequence). With V trimmed by 6 bases and J by 11 bases, 9 bases remained unmatched. The TCR comes from a woman in her 30s with COVID-19, enrolled during active disease. This chain links TRBV3-1 (or the pseudogene TRBV3-2) with TRBJ1-1, with 7 bases that match TRBD1. Sequencing input: peripheral blood. The DNA for the CDR3 is TGTGCCAGCAGGTACCGACAGGGAGAGGCTTTCTTT. It codes for CASRYRQGEAFF.